This T cell receptor beta chain was recorded in a study of Graves' ophthalmopathy and Graves' hyperthyroidism. The authors amplified TCR beta CDR3 regions, and they did so from RNA transcripts for repertoire sequencing. HTBI primers served in a first-round RT-PCR, which a second-round multiplex PCR followed. Each CDR3 protein is one row after TCRdb ran MiXCR on the multiplex PCR reads. The sample shows just over 600,000 distinct CDR3 sequences, about 20% of them seen only once. General study findings and limits: Also, most clonotypes expanded in the thyroid above 0.001 frequency appeared in blood.

This clonotype has at least ten counts. Its target is unknown. Clinicians made diagnoses from clinical symptoms, serum thyroxine, TRAb, thyroid ultrasound and orbital computed tomography. As the starting material, 10 ml of fresh peripheral blood yielded the PBMCs. Sequenced sample: peripheral blood. The TCR originated in a woman younger than 35 with stable Graves' hyperthyroidism. Some clones in this sample may be carry-over from other donors' samples.

CDR3 protein: CASSRPWDGYTF. CDR3 in DNA: TGTGCCAGCAGCCGGCCTTGGGATGGCTACACCTTC. The chain has TRBV7-2 and TRBJ1-2; D not certain. Germline loops: CDR1 SGHTA, CDR2 FQGNSA. Deletions cut 5 bases from V and 6 bases from J, with 10 bases between. The CDR3 runs to 12 residues.